Below, 7 T cell receptor beta chains from the same sample are listed, as sequenced in a study of PD-1 blockade in classical Hodgkin lymphoma. Repertoires were generated with immunoSEQ multiplex PCR, while TCRdb's copy carries only in-frame clones and drops some. The table includes 60,000 to 65,000 clones, about nine tenths detected once. Every patient had relapsed following autologous stem cell transplantation, and cohorts differed in brentuximab vedotin exposure. This material consisted of peripheral blood mononuclear cells (PBMCs), taken at baseline. The receptor source for this set is a human donor with classical Hodgkin lymphoma.

The chain carries TRBV27 and TRBJ2-5; D ambiguous. Looked up from germline, CDR1 is MNHEY and CDR2 is SMNVEV (reference sequence). V lost 5 bases and J lost 2, with 9 bases in between. This CDR3 is built from 13 residues. Here the CDR3 reads CASSPAQQETQYF. CDR3 nucleotides: TGTGCCAGCAGTCCCGCACAACAAGAGACCCAGTACTTC.

The V call is TRBV9, the J call TRBJ2-5; D possibly uses TRBD1 or TRBD2 (7 bases each). This CDR3 has 14 amino acids. Trimming left V 3 bases short and J 3 bases short, with 12 bases between. The germline V gene encodes CDR1 SGDLS and CDR2 YYNGEE. The CDR3 region has the DNA TGTGCCAGCAGCGCCCAGGGGGGGAAAGAGACCCAGTACTTC. Protein sequence: CASSAQGGKETQYF. The full variable domain, completed using reference TRBV9 and TRBJ2-5, is DSGVTQTPKHLITATGQRVTLRCSPRSGDLSVYWYQQSLDQGLQFLIQYYNGEERAKGNILERFSAQQFPDLHSELNLSSLELGDSALYFCASSAQGGKETQYFGPGTRLLVL.

There are a few counts of this clone. V and J are TRBV4-2 and TRBJ2-1; TRBD1 agrees at 8 bases. This CDR3 is built from 15 residues. J was trimmed by 4 bases and V by 0 bases; bases with no gene match: 2. CDR1 is LGHNA and CDR2 is YNFKEQ in the germline V gene. The CDR3 is CASSQDGTGYNEQFF. In DNA, the CDR3 is TGTGCCAGCAGCCAAGATGGGACAGGTTACAATGAGCAGTTCTTC.

The chain has TRBV6-5 and TRBJ1-2; tentative D call: TRBD1 (5 bases). CDR3 length: 14 residues. Germline values: CDR1 MNHEY, CDR2 SVGAGI. Trimming took 5 bases from V and 5 from J, leaving 15 bases between them. The CDR3 DNA follows: TGTGCCAGCAGTCCCGGGACCGACGTTTATGGCTACACCTTC. Its translation is CASSPGTDVYGYTF.

The chain joins TRBV5-8 to TRBJ1-5; D is unresolved. Trimming took off 4 bases at V and 0 bases at J, with 17 bases between the two ends. Germline CDR1 and CDR2: SGHTS and YDEGEE. CDR3 size: 17 residues. The DNA for the CDR3 is TGTGCCAGCAGCATTCCGGGAGACTGGAGTAGCAATCAGCCCCAGCATTTT. This translates into CASSIPGDWSSNQPQHF.

The CDR3 DNA reads TGTGCCAGCAGCTTAATTAGGAACACCATATATTTT. Translating it yields CASSLIRNTIYF. The chain recombines TRBV7-2 with TRBJ1-3; D is unresolved. Germline V gives CDR1 SGHTA, CDR2 FQGNSA. Trimming took 2 bases from V and 7 from J, leaving 6 bases between them. CDR3 size: 12 residues.

The V and J genes are TRBV13 and TRBJ1-1; no definite D call. Trimming took 1 base from V and 8 from J, leaving 11 bases between them. This CDR3 comprises 13 residues. Germline-derived CDR1 and CDR2 are PRHDT and FYEKMQ (reference sequence). The CDR3 DNA reads TGTGCCAGCAGCTTAGAATGGGGTAGAGAAGCTTTCTTT. It yields the protein CASSLEWGREAFF.